This paragraph reports one T cell receptor beta chain. No antigen is known for it. The repertoire was sequenced with immunoSEQ multiplex PCR; TCRdb's copy has only in-frame clones and lacks some. The table records around 26,000 clones, roughly 90% of them present only once. This entry comes from a study of OX40 agonist ivuxolimab in advanced cancers. Study results and limitations: At 0.1 to 3.0 mg/kg, CD4+ and CD8+ blood T cells expanded clonally by week 6.

Blood sampling took place at baseline, cycle 4 day 1, and cycle 7 day 1. This CDR3 is 15 amino acids long. Germline CDR1 MNHEY, CDR2 SMNVEV (reference sequence). The ends lost 3 bases at V and 3 bases at J; junction bases unmatched: 4. This material consisted of CD4+ or CD8+ T cells sorted from blood, taken in a trial of the OX40 agonist ivuxolimab. The TCR was taken from an adult with an advanced solid tumor such as melanoma, head and neck, liver or kidney cancer. The genes are TRBV27 and TRBJ2-2; 7 nucleotides match TRBD1. The DNA for the CDR3 is TGTGCCAGCAGTTTTCGGGACAGATACACCGGGGAGCTGTTTTTT. As protein: CASSFRDRYTGELFF.